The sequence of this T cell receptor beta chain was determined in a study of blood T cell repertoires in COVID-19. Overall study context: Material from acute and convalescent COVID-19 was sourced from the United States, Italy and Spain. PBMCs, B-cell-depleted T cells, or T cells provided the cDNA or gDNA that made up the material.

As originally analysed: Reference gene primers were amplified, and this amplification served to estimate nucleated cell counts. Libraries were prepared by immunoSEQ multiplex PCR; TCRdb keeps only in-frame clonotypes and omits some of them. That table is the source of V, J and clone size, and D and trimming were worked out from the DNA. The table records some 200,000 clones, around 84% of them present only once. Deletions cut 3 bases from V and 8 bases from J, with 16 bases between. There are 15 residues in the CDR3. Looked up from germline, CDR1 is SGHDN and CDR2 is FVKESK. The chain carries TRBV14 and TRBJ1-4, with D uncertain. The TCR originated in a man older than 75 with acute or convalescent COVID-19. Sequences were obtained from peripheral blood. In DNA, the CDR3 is TGTGCCAGCAGCCACCCCTCGGGTGCAGACGAAAAACTGTTTTTT. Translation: CASSHPSGADEKLFF.